What follows describes a single T cell receptor beta chain. One junction end disagrees with the germline gene, perhaps due to a read error. Additional DNA sequences in this sample encode the identical CDR3. The source of the sample is a study of graft-versus-host responses after intestinal transplantation. Researchers processed graft tissue to release intraepithelial and lamina propria lymphocytes. The CDR3 spans 13 residues. CDR1 LNHDA and CDR2 SQIVND come from the germline V gene (reference sequence). Using immunoSEQ multiplex PCR, the repertoire was profiled, and TCRdb retains in-frame clones only, with some absent. The sample holds some 17,000 clones, more than 80% seen once.

Sample: ileum tissue, taken 104 days after intestinal transplant. This receptor was taken from a human patient who received an intestinal transplant, so some T cells may come from the graft donor. The chain combines TRBV19 with TRBJ1-1; D call uncertain. CDR3 loop: CSSAGSRNTEAFF. CDR3 sequence (DNA): TGCTCGTCTGCGGGCAGCCGAAACACTGAAGCTTTCTTT.